This TCR beta chain was identified during a study of blood T cell repertoires in COVID-19. On the study more broadly: COVID-19 samples, acute and convalescent, were from the United States, Italy and Spain. T cells, B-cell-depleted T cells, or PBMCs provided the cDNA or gDNA that served as material.

Source study methods: Using reference gene primer amplification, nucleated cell counts were estimated. TCRdb's copy holds only in-frame clones and misses some; the assay was immunoSEQ multiplex PCR. V and J calls plus clone size are reproduced from that table; the DNA served to infer D and trimming. The repertoire holds 110,000 to 150,000 clones, with 84% as singletons. V was trimmed by 4 bases and J by 1 base, leaving 10 bases between them. Germline assignment: CDR1 LGHDT and CDR2 YNNKEL (reference sequence). This CDR3 is 14 amino acids long. The receptor was derived from a human donor in a cohort sampled during active COVID-19. The chain is built from TRBV3-1 (or the pseudogene TRBV3-2) and TRBJ1-1; D call uncertain. The specimen sequenced was peripheral blood. CDR3: CASSPPRPNTEAFF. Written as DNA, the CDR3 is TGTGCCAGCAGCCCCCCTAGGCCGAACACTGAAGCTTTCTTT.